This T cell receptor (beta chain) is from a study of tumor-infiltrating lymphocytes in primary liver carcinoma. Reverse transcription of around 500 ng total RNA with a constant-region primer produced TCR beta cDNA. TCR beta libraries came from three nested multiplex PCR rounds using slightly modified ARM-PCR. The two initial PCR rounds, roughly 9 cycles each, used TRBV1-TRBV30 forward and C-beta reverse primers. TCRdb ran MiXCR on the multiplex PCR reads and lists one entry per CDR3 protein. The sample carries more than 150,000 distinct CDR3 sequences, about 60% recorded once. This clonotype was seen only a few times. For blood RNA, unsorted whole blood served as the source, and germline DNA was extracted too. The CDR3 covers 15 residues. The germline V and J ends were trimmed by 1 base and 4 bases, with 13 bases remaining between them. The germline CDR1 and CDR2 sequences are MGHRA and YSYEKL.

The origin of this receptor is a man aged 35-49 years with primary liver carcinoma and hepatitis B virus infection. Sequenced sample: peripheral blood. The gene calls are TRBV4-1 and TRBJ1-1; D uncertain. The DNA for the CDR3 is TGCGCCAGCAGCCAAGTTGGCCGCGGGAGCACTGAAGCTTTCTTT. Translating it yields CASSQVGRGSTEAFF.